This TCR beta chain was sequenced during a study of CD8+ T cells in alopecia areata. The treatment: oral pan-JAK inhibitor, 5-10 mg twice daily. It was cDNA, reverse transcribed from extracted RNA, that served as the sequencing template. Profiled with immunoSEQ multiplex PCR; TCRdb holds only in-frame clones, not every one. The repertoire includes approximately 200,000 clones, roughly 60% of them detected once, and 5.5% sits in the top ten. CDR1 is GTSNPN, CDR2 SVGIG, per germline (reference sequence). The CDR3 loop spans 16 amino acids. The trim removed 0 bases at V and 7 bases at J, leaving 12 bases unmatched.

The chain recombines TRBV30 with TRBJ2-1, with TRBD2 matching over 7 bases. The specimen comprised CD4+ T cells sorted from blood, sampled at week 24, from a patient treated with tofacitinib. This TCR derives from a human donor with alopecia areata. CDR3 nucleotides: TGTGCCTGGAGTGTGGGGGGAGGGCCAAGTGGAAATGAGCAGTTCTTC. Its translation is CAWSVGGGPSGNEQFF.